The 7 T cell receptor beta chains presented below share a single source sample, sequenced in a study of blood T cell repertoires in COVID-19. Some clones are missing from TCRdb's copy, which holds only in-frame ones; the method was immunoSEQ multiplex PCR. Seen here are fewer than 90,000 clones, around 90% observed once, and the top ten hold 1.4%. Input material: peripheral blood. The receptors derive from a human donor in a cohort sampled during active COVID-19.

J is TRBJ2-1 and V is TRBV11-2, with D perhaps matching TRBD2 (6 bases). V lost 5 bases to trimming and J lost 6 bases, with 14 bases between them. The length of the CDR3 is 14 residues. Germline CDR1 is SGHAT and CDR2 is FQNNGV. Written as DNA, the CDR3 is TGTGCCAGCAGCGCGGGACTCCTCCTCAATGAGCAGTTCTTC. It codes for CASSAGLLLNEQFF.

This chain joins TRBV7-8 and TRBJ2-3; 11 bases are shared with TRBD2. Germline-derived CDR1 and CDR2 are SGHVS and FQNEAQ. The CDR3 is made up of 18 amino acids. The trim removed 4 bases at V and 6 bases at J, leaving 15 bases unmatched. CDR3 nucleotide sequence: TGTGCCAGCAGCTCAGCCTTCCTAGCGGGAGGTCTCAGGGATACGCAGTATTTT. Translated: CASSSAFLAGGLRDTQYF.

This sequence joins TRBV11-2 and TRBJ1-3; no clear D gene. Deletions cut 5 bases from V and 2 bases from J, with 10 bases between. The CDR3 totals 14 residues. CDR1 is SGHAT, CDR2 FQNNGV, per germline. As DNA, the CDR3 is TGTGCCAGCAGCGCGGGAAGGACTGGAAACACCATATATTTT. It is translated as CASSAGRTGNTIYF.

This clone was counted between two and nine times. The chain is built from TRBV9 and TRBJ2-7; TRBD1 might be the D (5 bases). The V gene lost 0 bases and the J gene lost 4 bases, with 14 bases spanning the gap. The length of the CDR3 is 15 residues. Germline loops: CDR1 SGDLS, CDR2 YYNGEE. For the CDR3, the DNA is TGTGCCAGCAGCGTAGATTTGGGGCGTGCTTACGAGCAGTACTTC. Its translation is CASSVDLGRAYEQYF. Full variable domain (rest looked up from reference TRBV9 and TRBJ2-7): DSGVTQTPKHLITATGQRVTLRCSPRSGDLSVYWYQQSLDQGLQFLIQYYNGEERAKGNILERFSAQQFPDLHSELNLSSLELGDSALYFCASSVDLGRAYEQYFGPGTRLTVT.

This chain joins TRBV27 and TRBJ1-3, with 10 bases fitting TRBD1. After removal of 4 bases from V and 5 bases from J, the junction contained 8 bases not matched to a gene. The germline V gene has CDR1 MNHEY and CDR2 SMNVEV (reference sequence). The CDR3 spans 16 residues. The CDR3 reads CASSSAGTGDRNTIYF. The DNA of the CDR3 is TGTGCCAGCAGTTCCGCCGGGACAGGGGATCGAAACACCATATATTTT.

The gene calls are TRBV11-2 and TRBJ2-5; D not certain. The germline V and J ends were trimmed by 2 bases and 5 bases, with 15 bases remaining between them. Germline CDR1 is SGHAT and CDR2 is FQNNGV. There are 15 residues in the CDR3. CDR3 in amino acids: CASSLSSSLRETQYF. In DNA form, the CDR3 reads TGTGCCAGCAGCTTAAGCTCTAGTCTAAGGGAGACCCAGTACTTC.

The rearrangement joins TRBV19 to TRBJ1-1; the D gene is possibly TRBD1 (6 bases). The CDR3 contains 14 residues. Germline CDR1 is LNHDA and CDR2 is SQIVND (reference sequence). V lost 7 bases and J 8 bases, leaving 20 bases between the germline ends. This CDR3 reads CASTKDRDTVEAFF. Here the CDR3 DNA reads TGTGCCAGTACCAAGGACAGAGACACTGTCGAAGCTTTCTTT.